Shown below are 21 T cell receptor beta chains from a single sample sequenced in a study of cytomegalovirus exposure and HLA in healthy donors. Use of 60 Vbeta and 13 Jbeta primers characterized the PCR. The repertoire was sequenced with immunoSEQ multiplex PCR; TCRdb's copy has only in-frame clones and lacks some. This table has roughly 240,000 clones, more than 70% appearing once. Sequencing was performed on PBMCs. The receptors originated from a boy aged 5-17 years in good health and CMV-seronegative.

The chain links TRBV5-4 to TRBJ1-1; 7 nucleotides align to TRBD1. The CDR3 has 13 residues. Germline values: CDR1 SGHNT, CDR2 YYREEE (reference sequence). The junction had 4 bases not matched to a gene; V was cut back by 4 bases and J by 4 bases. The CDR3 region has the DNA TGTGCCAGCAGCATTGGGACAGTCACTGAAGCTTTCTTT. Translation gives CASSIGTVTEAFF.

This clone was recorded a few times. V is TRBV6-4 and J is TRBJ2-1; 8 bases are a match to TRBD2. Trimming cost V 0 bases and J 5 bases; bases outside gene matches: 6. Germline V gives CDR1 MRHNA, CDR2 SNTAGT. This CDR3 has 16 amino acids. CDR3 in DNA: TGTGCCAGCAGTGACTCTGGGCTAGCGGGTCACAATGAGCAGTTCTTC. Translation gives CASSDSGLAGHNEQFF.

About this clone itself: Distinct nucleotide sequences in the sample also encode this CDR3. The CDR3 bases are TGTGCCAGCAGCCCTCGGACAGCGATGAACACTGAAGCTTTCTTT. Translation gives CASSPRTAMNTEAFF. The rearrangement joins TRBV9 to TRBJ1-1, with TRBD1 as a possible D gene (6 bases). The CDR3 contains 15 residues. Germline V gene lookup returns CDR1 SGDLS and CDR2 YYNGEE. The V gene lost 4 bases and the J gene lost 0 bases, with 13 bases spanning the gap.

The table lists this clone with a few counts. The gene calls are TRBV5-1 and TRBJ1-2; D call uncertain. Germline lookup yields CDR1 SGHRS and CDR2 YFSETQ. There are 13 residues in the CDR3. V was cut by 0 bases and J by 4 bases, with 7 bases left in between. CDR3 in DNA: TGCGCCAGCAGCTTGGGTCGGGGCTATGGCTACACCTTC. Translated: CASSLGRGYGYTF.

V is TRBV7-6 and J is TRBJ2-5, with 11 bases lining up with TRBD2. Losses at the gene ends were 8 bases for V and 2 bases for J; bases not matched to a gene: 13. CDR3 length equals 17 residues. The germline V gene has CDR1 SGHVS and CDR2 FNYEAQ. The CDR3 DNA sequence: TGTGCCAGCTCAAAGGGGGTAGCGGGGGGGTTACAAGAGACCCAGTACTTC. This codes for CASSKGVAGGLQETQYF.

V gene TRBV27 combines with J gene TRBJ2-7; D is unresolved. Germline CDR1 is MNHEY and CDR2 is SMNVEV (reference sequence). V was clipped by 3 bases and J by 2 bases, with 8 bases between them. This CDR3 has 13 residues. In DNA, the CDR3 is TGTGCCAGCAGTTTGGTAGGAGCCTACGAGCAGTACTTC. Translated, it gives CASSLVGAYEQYF.

This sequence joins TRBV30 and TRBJ2-7; D is possibly TRBD2 (6 bases). Per germline, CDR1 GTSNPN and CDR2 SVGIG (reference sequence). The CDR3 has 15 amino acids. The V gene lost 4 bases and the J gene lost 0 bases, with 16 bases spanning the gap. Here the CDR3 reads CAWTPRGSGSYEQYF. CDR3 sequence (DNA): TGTGCCTGGACCCCCCGCGGTAGCGGCTCCTACGAGCAGTACTTC.

The chain links TRBV6-1 to TRBJ1-2, with a tentative D call TRBD1 (6 bases). Trimming removed 5 bases from V and 4 bases from J, with 14 bases in between. CDR3 length: 14 residues. Germline CDR1 and CDR2: MNHNS and SASEGT. CDR3 in amino acids: CASSLRTAPYGYTF. The CDR3 region has the DNA TGTGCCAGCAGTTTAAGGACAGCCCCCTATGGCTACACCTTC.

J is TRBJ2-1 and V is TRBV27, with 9 bases aligning to TRBD1. Trimming cost V 5 bases and J 0 bases; bases outside gene matches: 5. CDR3 size: 16 residues. CDR1 is MNHEY, CDR2 SMNVEV, per germline (reference sequence). The CDR3 sequence: CASSRPDRGSYNEQFF. CDR3 DNA: TGTGCCAGCAGTCGTCCGGACAGGGGCTCCTACAATGAGCAGTTCTTC.

The J gene is TRBJ2-3, the V gene TRBV19; D uncertain. Germline assignment: CDR1 LNHDA and CDR2 SQIVND (reference sequence). The CDR3 covers 14 residues. The V end lost 1 base, the J end lost 0 bases, and 5 bases lay between the germline ends. This CDR3 is CASSIAYSTDTQYF. CDR3 DNA sequence: TGTGCCAGTAGTATAGCCTATAGCACAGATACGCAGTATTTT.

The chain links TRBV2 to TRBJ2-3; TRBD2 agrees at 14 bases. The V segment lost 3 bases and the J segment 4 bases; nucleotides outside the gene matches: 12. The CDR3 length is 19 residues. The germline gives CDR1 SNHLY, CDR2 FYNNEI. This CDR3 reads CASSDIPGTSGGLSDTQYF. The CDR3 DNA reads as TGTGCCAGCAGTGATATACCCGGGACTAGCGGGGGCCTATCAGATACGCAGTATTTT.

V and J are TRBV19 and TRBJ1-5; TRBD1 matches 8 bases. CDR3 length equals 14 residues. From germline, CDR1 is LNHDA and CDR2 SQIVND (reference sequence). Trimming cost V 6 bases and J 6 bases; bases outside gene matches: 7. The CDR3 sequence: CASSTRGRGQPQHF. The CDR3, as DNA: TGTGCCAGTAGCACCAGGGGGCGCGGTCAGCCCCAGCATTTT.

J is TRBJ1-2 and V is TRBV27; TRBD1 might be the D (5 bases). Germline V CDR1 and CDR2: MNHEY, SMNVEV (reference sequence). This CDR3 contains 15 residues. Trimming stripped 3 bases from V and 7 bases from J, with 18 bases between. The CDR3 sequence: CASSLGVGGAGGYTF. The CDR3 nucleotides read TGTGCCAGCAGTTTGGGGGTAGGCGGGGCAGGTGGCTACACCTTC.

The genes are TRBV15 and TRBJ1-1; 9 bases line up with TRBD1. With V trimmed by 3 bases and J by 0 bases, 23 bases remained unmatched. Germline V gene lookup returns CDR1 LNHNV and CDR2 YYDKDF (reference sequence). The CDR3 is 22 residues long. The CDR3 region is CATSRGTGTGRLVRSMNTEAFF. The CDR3 region has the DNA TGTGCCACCAGCAGGGGTACCGGGACAGGGCGCCTCGTGCGTTCCATGAACACTGAAGCTTTCTTT.

The chain joins TRBV10-3 to TRBJ2-1, with D possibly matching TRBD2 (5 bases). This CDR3 contains 13 residues. The germline CDR1 and CDR2 sequences are ENHRY and SYGVKD. V lost 2 bases and J lost 9, with 11 bases in between. CDR3 in amino acids: CAISERPGTEQFF. In DNA form, the CDR3 reads TGTGCCATCAGTGAGAGGCCGGGAACTGAGCAGTTCTTC.

This clone was counted between two and nine times. The chain links TRBV6-5 to TRBJ1-2; 8 positions match TRBD1. V gave up 5 bases and J gave up 6 bases; unmatched junction bases: 11. Looked up from germline, CDR1 is MNHEY and CDR2 is SVGAGI. This CDR3 spans 15 amino acids. The CDR3 spells CASSLMLDRADGYTF. Written as DNA, the CDR3 is TGTGCCAGCAGTCTGATGCTGGACAGGGCGGATGGCTACACCTTC.

This clone occurred once. V and J are TRBV5-1 and TRBJ2-7; 9 positions agree with TRBD2. J was trimmed by 3 bases and V by 4 bases; bases with no gene match: 5. The CDR3 is 14 amino acids. The germline V gene has CDR1 SGHRS and CDR2 YFSETQ. In nucleotides, the CDR3 is TGCGCCAGCAGCGTAGGTAGCGGGAGCTACGAGCAGTACTTC. Translated: CASSVGSGSYEQYF. The variable domain in full, completed from reference TRBV5-1 and TRBJ2-7, reads KAGVTQTPRYLIKTRGQQVTLSCSPISGHRSVSWYQQTPGQGLQFLFEYFSETQRNKGNFPGRFSGRQFSNSRSEMNVSTLELGDSALYLCASSVGSGSYEQYFGPGTRLTVT.

This clone was found a few times. The V and J genes are TRBV15 and TRBJ2-3; 16 positions agree with TRBD2. There are 17 residues in the CDR3. Germline loops: CDR1 LNHNV, CDR2 YYDKDF (reference sequence). J gave up 2 bases and V 7 bases, and 6 bases lay outside the gene matches. The DNA for the CDR3 is TGTGCCACCATCCCGGGACTAGCGGGGGGGGTCACAGATACGCAGTATTTT. It codes for CATIPGLAGGVTDTQYF.

The DNA of the CDR3 is TGCAGCGTTGAAGTTCGCGGGACAGCCTACGAGCAGTACTTC. Its protein product is CSVEVRGTAYEQYF. This sequence joins TRBV29-1 and TRBJ2-7, with D possibly TRBD1 on 7 matching bases. The CDR3 runs to 14 residues. CDR1 is SQVTM and CDR2 is ANQGSEA in the germline V gene. With 1 base removed from V and 2 bases from J, the gap between germline ends came to 12 bases.

This sequence joins TRBV6-6 and TRBJ2-7, with D tentatively TRBD2 (6 bases). The CDR3 is 14 amino acids. Trimming pared 6 bases from V and 1 base from J, leaving 13 bases between. CDR1 is MNHNY, CDR2 SVGAGI, per germline (reference sequence). In DNA form, the CDR3 reads TGTGCCAGCAGGACCGGAGGGAGTTCCTACGAGCAGTACTTC. Protein sequence: CASRTGGSSYEQYF.

V and J are TRBV15 and TRBJ2-7; D might be TRBD2 (6 bases). CDR1 is LNHNV and CDR2 is YYDKDF in the germline V gene (reference sequence). The CDR3 has 12 amino acids. The V and J ends lost 10 bases and 3 bases respectively, with 13 bases between them. In nucleotides, the CDR3 is TGTGCCATCGGGACTCGGGGCTACGAGCAGTACTTC. It codes for CAIGTRGYEQYF.